The 15 T cell receptor beta chains below were found in one sample sequenced in a study of T cells in women clearing cervical HPV infection. The data were produced by immunoSEQ multiplex PCR, yet TCRdb's version contains in-frame clones alone and is incomplete. This repertoire includes 31,000 or so clones. Input material: blood buffy coat. The receptors were sampled from a woman between 18 and 70 years old with a cervical HPV16 infection that either progressed to CIN3+ or cleared (not recorded which).

A word on this clone: The CDR3 end is not reached by the read, which stops 3 residues before it; the germline J gene fills it in. This chain joins TRBV7-8 and TRBJ1-2; maybe TRBD1 (6 bases). The CDR3 spans 14 residues. V lost 2 bases and J 5 bases, leaving 12 bases between the germline ends. Germline CDR1 reads SGHVS; CDR2 reads FQNEAQ. This chain's CDR3 is CASSLSRQGYGYTF. The sequenced part of the CDR3 DNA is TGTGCCAGCAGCTTATCGCGCCAGGGGTATGGC.

Note on this clone: Read sequence stops 3 residues before the CDR3 end, and the germline J gene provides the missing end. The chain is built from TRBV29-1 and TRBJ2-1; TRBD1 might be the D (5 bases). Deletions cut 1 base from V and 5 bases from J, with 15 bases between. The germline V gene has CDR1 SQVTM and CDR2 ANQGSEA. CDR3 length: 15 residues. This CDR3 is CSVEASWQGNNEQFF. Partial CDR3 DNA: TGCAGCGTTGAAGCATCGTGGCAGGGAAACAATGAG.

About this clone itself: The sequence runs out 3 residues before the end of the CDR3; the remainder is reconstructed from the germline J gene. This chain connects TRBV5-8 to TRBJ2-1; D is perhaps TRBD2 (6 bases). Per the germline V gene, CDR1 is SGHTS and CDR2 is YDEGEE. This CDR3 region has 15 residues. Trimming shortened V by 4 bases and J by 7 bases, and 18 bases separated the two germline ends. The CDR3 protein is CASSEGTSSRNEQFF. The part of the CDR3 DNA that was read is TGTGCCAGCAGCGAGGGGACTTCATCCCGTAATGAG.

For this clone: The read ends 3 residues shy of where the CDR3 ends; the end is completed using the germline J gene. The V gene is TRBV18, the J gene TRBJ1-2; D is ambiguous. CDR1 and CDR2 from the germline V gene are KGHSH and LQKENI. This CDR3 comprises 13 residues. The germline V and J ends were trimmed by 6 bases and 4 bases, with 12 bases remaining between them. The CDR3 sequence: CASSSGRGYGYTF. The CDR3 DNA, read in part, is TGTGCCAGCTCGTCTGGACGGGGCTATGGC.

Comment on this clone: The read ends 3 residues before the CDR3 terminus; that terminus is restored from the germline J gene. The chain recombines TRBV20-1 with TRBJ2-1; maybe TRBD1 (6 bases). Trimming cost V 5 bases and J 1 base, with 18 bases left between them. Germline loops: CDR1 DFQATT, CDR2 SNEGSKA (reference sequence). CDR3 length: 16 residues. CDR3 DNA, as far as it was read: TGCAGTGCTCGCTCGTTCATAGGGGGATCCTACAATGAG. It is translated as CSARSFIGGSYNE. The full CDR3 protein is CSARSFIGGSYNEQFF.

Points on this clone: The read ends 3 residues before the CDR3 terminus; that terminus is restored from the germline J gene. The chain uses TRBV7-3 and TRBJ1-2, with 8 bases identical to TRBD1. Germline-derived CDR1 and CDR2 are SGHTA and FQGTGA. With V trimmed by 8 bases and J by 7 bases, 9 bases remained unmatched. This CDR3 contains 13 residues. CDR3 bases read: TGTGCCAGCGGCGGCCCAGGGGGCGGTGGC. As protein: CASGGPGGGG. The CDR3 as a whole reads CASGGPGGGGYTF.

Concerning this clone: The read terminates 3 residues ahead of where the CDR3 ends, so the germline J gene completes it. The rearrangement uses TRBV20-1 and TRBJ1-1; TRBD1 is a possible D gene (6 bases). The ends were cut back, 1 base at V and 0 bases at J, with 9 bases in the middle. There are 14 residues in the CDR3. The V gene's germline CDR1 is DFQATT and CDR2 SNEGSKA (reference sequence). CDR3 residues: CSARGDTMNTEAFF. The DNA read from the CDR3 is TGCAGTGCTAGAGGGGACACCATGAACACTGAA.

About this clone: The CDR3 goes on 3 residues after the read ends, and that part is filled in from the germline J gene. The chain recombines TRBV24-1 with TRBJ1-5; 10 bases are a match to TRBD1. CDR3 length: 17 residues. Unmatched junction bases numbered 9, after V lost 1 base and J lost 7 bases. Germline CDR1 is KGHDR and CDR2 is SFDVKD. CDR3 sequence reads: CATSDFVTGGSGQPQHF. The CDR3 DNA, read in part, is TGTGCCACCAGTGATTTTGTGACAGGGGGCTCGGGGCAGCCC.

Notes on this clone: The read falls 3 residues short of the CDR3 end, and the missing part is taken from the germline J gene. The V call is TRBV20-1, the J call TRBJ1-2; 9 bases map to TRBD1. CDR1 is DFQATT, CDR2 SNEGSKA, per germline (reference sequence). Trimming removed 8 bases from V and 7 bases from J; junction bases left unmatched: 8. This CDR3 is 12 amino acids long. Partial CDR3 DNA: TGCAGTACTACAGGGGGCGCGTCTGGC. It is translated as CSTTGGASG. From start to end, the CDR3 is CSTTGGASGYTF.

About this clone: Read sequence stops 3 residues before the CDR3 end, and the germline J gene provides the missing end. Other DNA sequences in this specimen translate into the identical CDR3. V is TRBV2 and J is TRBJ1-3; D gene ambiguous. Looked up from germline, CDR1 is SNHLY and CDR2 is FYNNEI. The CDR3 length is 12 residues. CDR3 bases read: TGTGCCAGCAGTGACCAGAAAGGGCCG. This codes for CASSDQKGP. The whole CDR3 region reads CASSDQKGPIYF.

Worth noting for this clone: The CDR3 end is not reached by the read, which stops 3 residues before it; the germline J gene fills it in. The rearrangement joins TRBV19 to TRBJ2-5, with TRBD1 identical over 7 bases. V lost 6 bases, J lost 5 bases, and 6 bases stayed unmatched. The CDR3 is 13 residues long. Germline V gene sequence: CDR1 LNHDA, CDR2 SQIVND (reference sequence). The CDR3 bases that were read are TGTGCCAGTAGCGGACAGGCAGGCGAGACC. This encodes CASSGQAGET. The complete CDR3 reads CASSGQAGETQYF.

Comment on this clone: Read sequence stops 3 residues before the CDR3 end, and the germline J gene provides the missing end. V and J are TRBV7-2 and TRBJ1-4, with TRBD1 as a possible D gene (5 bases). The CDR3 totals 15 residues. Germline V gene sequence: CDR1 SGHTA, CDR2 FQGNSA. Trimming took 5 bases from V and 6 from J, leaving 16 bases between them. CDR3: CASSALGGIDEKLFF. CDR3 DNA (partial): TGTGCCAGCAGCGCCCTCGGGGGTATTGATGAAAAA.

Details on this clone: Coverage ceases 3 residues before the CDR3 finishes, and the germline J gene fills in the end. The V call is TRBV5-1, the J call TRBJ2-1, with 9 positions matching TRBD2. V lost 2 bases to trimming and J lost 0 bases; unmatched junction nucleotides: 0. Germline V CDR1 and CDR2: SGHRS, YFSETQ. CDR3 size: 15 residues. The CDR3 reads CASSFSGSSYNEQFF. The sequenced CDR3 bases are TGCGCCAGCAGCTTTAGCGGGAGCTCCTACAATGAG.

Remarks on this clone: An end of the junction differs from the germline gene, which may be a read error. Sequencing ends 3 residues short of the CDR3 end; the germline J gene provides the rest. This sample also contains other DNA sequences that code for the same CDR3. The chain recombines TRBV30 with TRBJ1-3; D uncertain. Germline lookup yields CDR1 GTSNPN and CDR2 SVGIG (reference sequence). The CDR3 runs to 13 residues. CDR3 in amino acids: CAWTPGFGNTIYF. The covered CDR3 bases are TGTGCCTGGACGCCAGGTTTTGGAAACACG.

A word on this clone: The read is 3 residues too short to cover the CDR3 end, so that end is filled in from the germline J gene. V is TRBV5-5 and J is TRBJ2-2, with TRBD1 matching over 9 bases. The CDR3 contains 15 residues. Germline lookup yields CDR1 SGHKS and CDR2 YYEKEE (reference sequence). V lost 4 bases, J lost 8 bases, and 9 bases stayed unmatched. Here the CDR3 reads CASSPQGQGLGELFF. CDR3 DNA, as far as it was read: TGTGCCAGCAGCCCCCAAGGACAGGGGTTGGGGGAG.